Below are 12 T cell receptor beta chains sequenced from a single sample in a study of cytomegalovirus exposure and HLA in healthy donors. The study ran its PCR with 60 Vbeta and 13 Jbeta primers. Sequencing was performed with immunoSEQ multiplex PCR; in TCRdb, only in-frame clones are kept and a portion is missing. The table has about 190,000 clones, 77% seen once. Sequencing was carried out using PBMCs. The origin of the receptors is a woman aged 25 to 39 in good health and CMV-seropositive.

CDR3: CASSLGSSGNTGELFF. The CDR3 DNA reads TGTGCCAGCAGCTTAGGGTCGTCGGGGAACACCGGGGAGCTGTTTTTT. V usage is TRBV7-9 and J usage is TRBJ2-2, with D unresolved. CDR3 length: 16 residues. V shed 1 base and J shed 1 base, with 10 bases lying between them. Looked up from germline, CDR1 is SEHNR and CDR2 is FQNEAQ (reference sequence).

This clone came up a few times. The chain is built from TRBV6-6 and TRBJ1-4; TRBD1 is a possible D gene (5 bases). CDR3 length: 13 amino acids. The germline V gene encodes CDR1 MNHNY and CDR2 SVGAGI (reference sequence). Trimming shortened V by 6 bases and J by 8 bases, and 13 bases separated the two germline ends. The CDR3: CASRRTGGEKLFF. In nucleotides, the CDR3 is TGTGCCAGCAGACGGACGGGGGGAGAAAAACTGTTTTTT.

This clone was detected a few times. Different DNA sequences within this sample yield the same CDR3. As DNA, the CDR3 is TGTGCCAGCAGTCTGGCAGGGGGCGAGACCCAGTACTTC. Amino acid sequence: CASSLAGGETQYF. V and J are TRBV5-4 and TRBJ2-5, with TRBD1 identical over 8 bases. The CDR3 runs to 13 residues. From germline, CDR1 is SGHNT and CDR2 YYREEE (reference sequence). After removal of 5 bases from V and 5 bases from J, the junction contained 5 bases not matched to a gene.

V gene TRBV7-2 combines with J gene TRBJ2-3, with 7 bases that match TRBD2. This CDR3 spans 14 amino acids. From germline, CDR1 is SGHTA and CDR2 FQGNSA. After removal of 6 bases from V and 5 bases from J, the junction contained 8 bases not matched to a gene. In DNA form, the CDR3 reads TGTGCCAGCAGGCCCGGGGGGTTCGGAGATACGCAGTATTTT. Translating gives CASRPGGFGDTQYF.

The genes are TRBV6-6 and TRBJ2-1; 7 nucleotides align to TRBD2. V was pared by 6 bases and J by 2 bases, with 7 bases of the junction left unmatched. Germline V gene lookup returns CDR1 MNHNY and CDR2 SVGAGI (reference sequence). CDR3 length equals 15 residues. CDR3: CASSSSGFTYNEQFF. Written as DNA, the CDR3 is TGTGCCAGCAGCTCTAGCGGATTCACCTACAATGAGCAGTTCTTC.

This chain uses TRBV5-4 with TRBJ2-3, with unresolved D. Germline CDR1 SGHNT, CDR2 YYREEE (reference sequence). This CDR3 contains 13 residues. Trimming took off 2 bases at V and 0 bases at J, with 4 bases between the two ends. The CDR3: CASSFVSTDTQYF. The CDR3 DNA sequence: TGTGCCAGCAGCTTCGTAAGCACAGATACGCAGTATTTT.

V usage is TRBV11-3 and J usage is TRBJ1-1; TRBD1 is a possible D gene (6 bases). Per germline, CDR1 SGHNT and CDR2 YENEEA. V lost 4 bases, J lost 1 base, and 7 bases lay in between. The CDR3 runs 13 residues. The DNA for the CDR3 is TGTGCCAGCAGCTCGACAGGGAACACTGAAGCTTTCTTT. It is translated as CASSSTGNTEAFF.

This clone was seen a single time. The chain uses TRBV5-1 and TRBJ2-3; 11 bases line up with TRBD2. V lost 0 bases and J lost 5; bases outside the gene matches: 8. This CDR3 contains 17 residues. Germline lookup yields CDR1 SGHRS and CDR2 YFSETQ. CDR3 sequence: CASSLGKTSGEGDTQYF. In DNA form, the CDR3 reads TGCGCCAGCAGCTTGGGGAAGACTAGCGGGGAGGGAGATACGCAGTATTTT.

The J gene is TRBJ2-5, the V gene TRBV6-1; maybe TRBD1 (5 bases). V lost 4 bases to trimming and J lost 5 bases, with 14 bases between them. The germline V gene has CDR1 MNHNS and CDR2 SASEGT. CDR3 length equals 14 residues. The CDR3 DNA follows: TGTGCCAGCAGTGGTGACAGAGCCCGGGAGACCCAGTACTTC. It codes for CASSGDRARETQYF.

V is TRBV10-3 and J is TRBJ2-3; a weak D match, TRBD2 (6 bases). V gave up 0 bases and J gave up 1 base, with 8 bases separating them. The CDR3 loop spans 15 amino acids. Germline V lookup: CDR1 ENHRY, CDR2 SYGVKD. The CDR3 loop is CAISESRRGTDTQYF. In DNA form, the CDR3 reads TGTGCCATCAGTGAGTCCAGGAGGGGCACAGATACGCAGTATTTT.

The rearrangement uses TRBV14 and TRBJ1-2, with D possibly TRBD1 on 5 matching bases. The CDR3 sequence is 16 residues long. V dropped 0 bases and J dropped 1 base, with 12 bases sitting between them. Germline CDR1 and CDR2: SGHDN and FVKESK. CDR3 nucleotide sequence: TGTGCCAGCAGCCAAGACATAGACAGATATAACTATGGCTACACCTTC. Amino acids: CASSQDIDRYNYGYTF.

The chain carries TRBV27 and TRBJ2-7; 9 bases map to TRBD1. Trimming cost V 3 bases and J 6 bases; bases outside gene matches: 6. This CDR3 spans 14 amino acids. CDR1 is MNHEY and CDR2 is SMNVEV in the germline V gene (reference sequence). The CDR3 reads CASSFGTGRREQYF. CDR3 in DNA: TGTGCCAGCAGTTTTGGGACAGGGAGGCGCGAGCAGTACTTC.